The 5 T cell receptor beta chains in this list originate from one sample, sequenced in a study of T cells in Graves' hyperthyroidism and ophthalmopathy. Amplification of TCR beta CDR3 regions used RNA as the template. The HTBI set primed first-round TCR CDR3 RT-PCR. TCRdb independently ran MiXCR on the multiplex PCR reads; one entry per CDR3 protein. The table includes some 400,000 distinct CDR3 sequences, 14% detected once. The sequencing sample was made of blood. The receptors come from a woman in her sixties or seventies with Graves' hyperthyroidism.

This clonotype was seen at least ten times. This chain links TRBV11-2 with TRBJ2-3, with D perhaps being TRBD1 or TRBD2 (5 bases each). CDR3 size: 15 residues. V lost 1 base to trimming and J lost 2 bases, with 10 bases between them. Germline-derived CDR1 and CDR2 are SGHAT and FQNNGV. The CDR3 bases are TGTGCCAGCAGCTTAGTTTTAGGGACCACAGATACGCAGTATTTT. This sequence encodes CASSLVLGTTDTQYF.

This clonotype was seen just once. A much more abundant neighbour one base away suggests this may be a read error. Here the CDR3 reads CASSPHTMGTEQFF. DNA of the CDR3: TGCGCCAGCAGCCCCCATACGATGGGGACTGAGCAGTTCTTC. The chain has TRBV5-1 and TRBJ2-1, with D perhaps being TRBD1 or TRBD2 (5 bases each). Germline V gives CDR1 SGHRS, CDR2 YFSETQ. V gave up 4 bases and J gave up 9 bases, with 17 bases separating them. The CDR3 is 14 amino acids.

In its sample, this clonotype was seen many times. The gene calls are TRBV2 and TRBJ2-3; TRBD1 is a possible D gene (5 bases). V lost 7 bases, J lost 2 bases, and 13 bases lay in between. The germline V gene has CDR1 SNHLY and CDR2 FYNNEI. The CDR3 extends over 14 amino acids. The CDR3 nucleotides are TGTGCCAGCAAGAAAGACAGCGCCACAGATACGCAGTATTTT. This gives the protein CASKKDSATDTQYF.

A few counts support this clonotype. The rearrangement uses TRBV5-6 and TRBJ2-7; TRBD2 matches 11 bases. The trim removed 0 bases at V and 7 bases at J, leaving 0 bases unmatched. Germline CDR1 reads SGHDT; CDR2 reads YYEEEE. The CDR3 runs 13 residues. CDR3 in DNA: TGTGCCAGCAGCTTGGGGACTAGCGGGGAGCAGTACTTC. Translation gives CASSLGTSGEQYF. The variable domain in full, completed from reference TRBV5-6 and TRBJ2-7, reads DAGVTQSPTHLIKTRGQQVTLRCSPKSGHDTVSWYQQALGQGPQFIFQYYEEEERQRGNFPDRFSGHQFPNYSSELNVNALLLGDSALYLCASSLGTSGEQYFGPGTRLTVT.

This chain connects TRBV11-1 to TRBJ2-7, with TRBD2 as a possible D gene (6 bases). The germline gives CDR1 SGHAT, CDR2 FQDESV (reference sequence). The CDR3 is made up of 16 amino acids. The V gene lost 5 bases and the J gene lost 0 bases, with 17 bases spanning the gap. The chain's CDR3 is CASSLAGTPSSYEQYF. DNA of the CDR3: TGTGCCAGCAGCCTCGCCGGGACTCCTAGCTCCTACGAGCAGTACTTC. The whole variable domain, remainder taken from reference TRBV11-1 and TRBJ2-7, is EAEVAQSPRYKITEKSQAVAFWCDPISGHATLYWYRQILGQGPELLVQFQDESVVDDSQLPKDRFSAERLKGVDSTLKIQPAELGDSAMYLCASSLAGTPSSYEQYFGPGTRLTVT.